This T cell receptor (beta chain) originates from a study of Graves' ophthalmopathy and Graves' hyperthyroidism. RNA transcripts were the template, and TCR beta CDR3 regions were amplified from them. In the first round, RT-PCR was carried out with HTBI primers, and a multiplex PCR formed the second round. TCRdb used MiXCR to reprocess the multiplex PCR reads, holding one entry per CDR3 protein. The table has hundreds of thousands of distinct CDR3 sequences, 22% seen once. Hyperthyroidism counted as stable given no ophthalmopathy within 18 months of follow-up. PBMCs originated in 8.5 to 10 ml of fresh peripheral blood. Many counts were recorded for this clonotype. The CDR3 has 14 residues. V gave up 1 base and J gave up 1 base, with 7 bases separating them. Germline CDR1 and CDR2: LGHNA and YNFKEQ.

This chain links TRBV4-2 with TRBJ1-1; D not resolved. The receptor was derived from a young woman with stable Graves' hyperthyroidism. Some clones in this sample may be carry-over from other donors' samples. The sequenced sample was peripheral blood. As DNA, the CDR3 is TGTGCCAGCAGCCAAGTCTGGGGGAACACTGAAGCTTTCTTT. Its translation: CASSQVWGNTEAFF.